Sequencing of this T cell receptor (beta chain) was carried out in a study of response to subunit inactivated influenza vaccine. TCRdb recomputed calls from the RT-PCR reads with MiXCR, one row per CDR3 protein. Of about 520,000 distinct CDR3 sequences in the sample, around 7.9% were seen once. The sample holds a few counts of this clonotype. Its matching antigen is unknown. V gave up 6 bases and J gave up 6 bases, with 12 bases separating them. This CDR3 contains 13 residues. Study results and caveats: Each seasonal influenza vaccination, the authors suggested, recruits few new T cells.

The sequences come from PBMCs from blood, collected roughly 24 months after vaccination. The J gene is TRBJ2-1, the V gene TRBV12-3 or TRBV12-4, with no clear D. The sequence was collected from a man between 45 and 75 years old who received an inactivated influenza vaccine. CDR3 region: CASSPDSGNEQFF. CDR3 nucleotide sequence: TGTGCCAGCAGCCCCGACTCAGGCAATGAGCAGTTCTTC.